These 25 T cell receptor beta chains were sequenced from one sample in a study of identical twins. MiXCR was run by TCRdb on the 5' RACE reads, yielding one entry per CDR3 protein. The data contain around 490,000 distinct CDR3 sequences, about 16% of them singletons. The same sample was also used in a study of yellow fever vaccine responses in identical twins.

The specimen sequenced was CD4+ T cells sorted from blood. The receptors stem from a woman aged 18-30 years in good health.

This clonotype was seen more than once but under ten times. The gene calls are TRBV2 and TRBJ2-3; 7 nucleotides agree with TRBD2. The V gene end was trimmed by 6 bases and the J gene end by 5 bases; junction bases not matched to a gene: 14. The CDR3 consists of 16 residues. CDR1 is SNHLY and CDR2 is FYNNEI in the germline V gene. CDR3 bases: TGTGCCAGCAGCGCCCGACTAGCCCCCAGGCAAGATACGCAGTATTTT. Residues: CASSARLAPRQDTQYF.

There are many counts of this clonotype. The V and J genes are TRBV20-1 and TRBJ2-7; the D is unclear. The germline V gene has CDR1 DFQATT and CDR2 SNEGSKA (reference sequence). Trimming stripped 6 bases from V and 4 bases from J, with 13 bases between. This CDR3 comprises 12 residues. The CDR3 is CSAVGYTYEQYF. Here the CDR3 DNA reads TGCAGTGCGGTCGGGTATACTTACGAGCAGTACTTC.

The J gene is TRBJ2-2, the V gene TRBV7-7; D remains ambiguous. Germline V CDR1 and CDR2: SSHAT, FNYEAQ (reference sequence). Trimming pared 5 bases from V and 0 bases from J, leaving 7 bases between. CDR3 size: 14 residues. CDR3 DNA: TGTGCCAGCAGCACAGATACGAACACCGGGGAGCTGTTTTTT. Amino acid sequence: CASSTDTNTGELFF.

The sample holds a few counts of this clonotype. The rearrangement joins TRBV10-3 to TRBJ2-6; the D call may be TRBD1 or TRBD2 (5 bases each). The V gene's germline CDR1 is ENHRY and CDR2 SYGVKD. Between the trimmed V and J ends, which lost 3 bases and 4 bases, there was a span of 13 bases. The CDR3 is 16 residues long. The DNA for the CDR3 is TGTGCCATCAGTGACCTAACGGGGCCGGGGGCCAACGTCCTGACTTTC. As protein: CAISDLTGPGANVLTF.

The V and J genes are TRBV6-4 and TRBJ1-2; D unresolved. Germline lookup yields CDR1 MRHNA and CDR2 SNTAGT. V lost 7 bases to trimming and J lost 3 bases, with 15 bases between them. The CDR3 is 14 amino acids. CDR3 amino acids: CASNPGREYYGYTF. The DNA of the CDR3 is TGTGCCAGCAATCCAGGACGAGAATACTATGGCTACACCTTC.

This chain joins TRBV2 and TRBJ2-3; D call uncertain. Trimming removed 8 bases at V and 2 bases at J, with 8 bases between. Germline values: CDR1 SNHLY, CDR2 FYNNEI. CDR3 length: 12 amino acids. CDR3 residues: CASFSFTDTQYF. The CDR3 DNA reads TGTGCCAGCTTCTCGTTCACAGATACGCAGTATTTT.

The chain joins TRBV2 to TRBJ2-7; D may be TRBD1 (6 bases). Trimming stripped 1 base from V and 5 bases from J, with 15 bases between. Germline CDR1 is SNHLY and CDR2 is FYNNEI. The CDR3 totals 15 residues. CDR3 amino acids: CASSEGGQGLDEQYV. CDR3 coding DNA: TGTGCCAGCAGTGAAGGAGGTCAGGGGCTCGACGAGCAGTACGTC.

This rearrangement joins TRBV14 to TRBJ2-2; no clear D gene. From germline, CDR1 is SGHDN and CDR2 FVKESK. V lost 3 bases to trimming and J lost 4 bases, with 12 bases between them. The length of the CDR3 is 15 residues. The CDR3 reads CASSQTSLSTGELFF. The CDR3 region has the DNA TGTGCCAGCAGCCAGACCTCTCTCTCCACCGGGGAGCTGTTTTTT.

This clonotype was detected only once. This chain uses TRBV5-1 with TRBJ2-2, with 13 bases identical to TRBD2. Germline lookup yields CDR1 SGHRS and CDR2 YFSETQ. The ends lost 3 bases at V and 4 bases at J; junction bases unmatched: 6. This CDR3 comprises 17 residues. CDR3 nucleotide sequence: TGCGCCAGCAGCTGGACGACTAGCGGGGGGATCACCGGGGAGCTGTTTTTT. Translation gives CASSWTTSGGITGELFF.

This clonotype has more than one count but fewer than ten. This sequence joins TRBV5-1 and TRBJ2-3, with 7 bases fitting TRBD1. Germline lookup yields CDR1 SGHRS and CDR2 YFSETQ. The J segment lost 0 bases and the V segment lost 0 bases, leaving 4 bases of the junction unmatched. CDR3 length: 16 amino acids. The CDR3 here is CASSLGDSLSTDTQYF. In nucleotides, the CDR3 is TGCGCCAGCAGCTTGGGGGACAGCCTTAGCACAGATACGCAGTATTTT.

The chain uses TRBV20-1 and TRBJ2-1; 8 nucleotides match TRBD2. The V segment lost 0 bases and the J segment 3 bases; nucleotides outside the gene matches: 4. The CDR3 loop spans 15 amino acids. Germline V lookup: CDR1 DFQATT, CDR2 SNEGSKA (reference sequence). As DNA, the CDR3 is TGCAGTGCTAGAGATCCGGGAGGGGTCTACAATGAGCAGTTCTTC. Translating it yields CSARDPGGVYNEQFF.

This clonotype was observed a few times. The rearrangement joins TRBV12-3 or TRBV12-4 to TRBJ1-5, with TRBD1 as a possible D gene (5 bases). The CDR3 covers 16 residues. The V gene lost 3 bases and the J gene lost 7 bases, with 19 bases spanning the gap. CDR3 in amino acids: CASSFSLGQGGQPQHF. CDR3 in DNA: TGTGCCAGCAGTTTTAGTCTCGGGCAGGGTGGGCAGCCCCAGCATTTT.

This clonotype was recorded once. V and J are TRBV6-5 and TRBJ1-1, with D maybe TRBD1 (6 bases). The V gene lost 10 bases and the J gene lost 4 bases, with 13 bases spanning the gap. CDR1 and CDR2 (germline): MNHEY, SVGAGI. This CDR3 is built from 12 residues. The CDR3 here is CATSTGSTEAFF. In nucleotides, the CDR3 is TGTGCCACCAGCACAGGGAGCACTGAAGCTTTCTTT.

The gene calls are TRBV11-2 and TRBJ2-7; a possible D gene is TRBD2 (5 bases). V was pared by 0 bases and J by 3 bases, with 9 bases between. The CDR3 contains 14 residues. Germline V gene data show CDR1 as SGHAT and CDR2 as FQNNGV. The CDR3 DNA reads as TGTGCCAGCAGCTTAGATCGGGGTGGCTACGAGCAGTACGTC. This sequence encodes CASSLDRGGYEQYV.

The gene calls are TRBV6-5 and TRBJ1-1; TRBD1 aligns across 8 bases. The ends lost 0 bases at V and 2 bases at J; junction bases unmatched: 2. The CDR3 consists of 15 residues. Per the germline V gene, CDR1 is MNHEY and CDR2 is SVGAGI. DNA for the CDR3: TGTGCCAGCAGTTACTCGACAGGGGCCAACACTGAAGCTTTCTTT. As protein: CASSYSTGANTEAFF.

This chain joins TRBV7-9 and TRBJ2-7; D is uncertain. This CDR3 is built from 15 residues. V shed 10 bases and J shed 2 bases, with 21 bases lying between them. Germline V gives CDR1 SEHNR, CDR2 FQNEAQ (reference sequence). CDR3 coding DNA: TGTGCCAACCAGCTTGTAGTCGCAATCCCCTACGAGCAGTACTTC. Its translation is CANQLVVAIPYEQYF.

This clonotype was seen more than once but under ten times. V gene TRBV9 combines with J gene TRBJ1-5; D is ambiguous. Germline loops: CDR1 SGDLS, CDR2 YYNGEE. CDR3 size: 15 residues. Deletions cut 0 bases from V and 2 bases from J, with 9 bases between. For the CDR3, the DNA is TGTGCCAGCAGCGTAGACGCAGGCCGCAATCAGCCCCAGCATTTT. Its protein is CASSVDAGRNQPQHF.

This chain joins TRBV6-7 and TRBJ2-1; the D is unclear. Being an ORF, TRBV6-7 has a function that is uncertain. CDR3 length: 15 amino acids. V shed 0 bases and J shed 8 bases, with 14 bases lying between them. CDR3 nucleotides: TGTGCCAGCAGTTACTCGAGTAACTACGTCGATGAGCAGTTCTTC. This sequence encodes CASSYSSNYVDEQFF.

In this sample, this clonotype turned up a few times. This rearrangement joins TRBV6-5 to TRBJ2-4; D is possibly TRBD1 or TRBD2 (6 bases each). This CDR3 spans 17 amino acids. The V and J ends lost 1 base and 1 base respectively, with 14 bases between them. Germline CDR1 is MNHEY and CDR2 is SVGAGI. The CDR3 bases are TGTGCCAGCAGTTACTACGCGGGACACGATGCCAAAAACATTCAGTACTTC. As protein: CASSYYAGHDAKNIQYF.

In nucleotides, the CDR3 is TGTGCCAGCACTACAGACTTAGCCAAAAACATTCAGTACTTC. Protein sequence: CASTTDLAKNIQYF. V gene TRBV5-4 combines with J gene TRBJ2-4, with D hard to call. This CDR3 is built from 14 residues. Germline lookup yields CDR1 SGHNT and CDR2 YYREEE (reference sequence). Trimming took 6 bases from V and 0 from J, leaving 10 bases between them.

There are many counts of this clonotype. This chain joins TRBV29-1 and TRBJ2-5; TRBD1 matches 7 bases. CDR3 length: 13 amino acids. J lost 2 bases, V lost 3 bases, and 3 bases had no gene match. Per the germline V gene, CDR1 is SQVTM and CDR2 is ANQGSEA. CDR3 nucleotide sequence: TGCAGCGTTGACCGGGACAGTCAAGAGACCCAGTACTTC. As protein: CSVDRDSQETQYF. The complete variable domain, with remaining parts taken from reference TRBV29-1 and TRBJ2-5, reads SAVISQKPSRDICQRGTSLTIQCQVDSQVTMMFWYRQQPGQSLTLIATANQGSEATYESGFVIDKFPISRPNLTFSTLTVSNMSPEDSSIYLCSVDRDSQETQYFGPGTRLLVL.

A few counts support this clonotype. The chain uses TRBV7-9 and TRBJ2-5; 8 bases map to TRBD2. Germline V gene sequence: CDR1 SEHNR, CDR2 FQNEAQ (reference sequence). The CDR3 totals 14 residues. With 5 bases clipped from V and 7 bases from J, the junction kept 9 bases outside the gene matches. Written as DNA, the CDR3 is TGTGCCAGCAGCGAAGGACTAGCCGTGATGACCCAGTACTTC. Translating it yields CASSEGLAVMTQYF. Filled out from reference TRBV7-9 and TRBJ2-5, the complete variable domain reads DTGVSQNPRHKITKRGQNVTFRCDPISEHNRLYWYRQTLGQGPEFLTYFQNEAQLEKSRLLSDRFSAERPKGSFSTLEIQRTEQGDSAMYLCASSEGLAVMTQYFGPGTRLLVL.

The rearrangement uses TRBV20-1 and TRBJ1-1; D gene uncertain. V was clipped by 0 bases and J by 0 bases, with 11 bases between them. Germline values: CDR1 DFQATT, CDR2 SNEGSKA (reference sequence). This CDR3 has 15 residues. For the CDR3, the DNA is TGCAGTGCTAGAGATCGTAATTATTTGAACACTGAAGCTTTCTTT. It encodes CSARDRNYLNTEAFF.

This clonotype occurred a few times. The CDR3 region has the DNA TGCAGCGTTGGTCTAGGGAGCACCGGGGAGCTGTTTTTT. Its protein product is CSVGLGSTGELFF. This chain connects TRBV29-1 to TRBJ2-2, with D perhaps matching TRBD2 (5 bases). Trimming took off 4 bases at V and 4 bases at J, with 10 bases between the two ends. This CDR3 is 13 amino acids long. Germline CDR1 is SQVTM and CDR2 is ANQGSEA.

This clonotype was detected a few times. The V and J genes are TRBV12-3 or TRBV12-4 and TRBJ2-7; TRBD1 matches at 7 bases. The junction had 4 bases not matched to a gene; V was cut back by 5 bases and J by 0 bases. The CDR3 sequence is 14 residues long. DNA for the CDR3: TGTGCCAGCAGTCCAGACAGGGCCTCCTACGAGCAGTACTTC. Translation: CASSPDRASYEQYF.